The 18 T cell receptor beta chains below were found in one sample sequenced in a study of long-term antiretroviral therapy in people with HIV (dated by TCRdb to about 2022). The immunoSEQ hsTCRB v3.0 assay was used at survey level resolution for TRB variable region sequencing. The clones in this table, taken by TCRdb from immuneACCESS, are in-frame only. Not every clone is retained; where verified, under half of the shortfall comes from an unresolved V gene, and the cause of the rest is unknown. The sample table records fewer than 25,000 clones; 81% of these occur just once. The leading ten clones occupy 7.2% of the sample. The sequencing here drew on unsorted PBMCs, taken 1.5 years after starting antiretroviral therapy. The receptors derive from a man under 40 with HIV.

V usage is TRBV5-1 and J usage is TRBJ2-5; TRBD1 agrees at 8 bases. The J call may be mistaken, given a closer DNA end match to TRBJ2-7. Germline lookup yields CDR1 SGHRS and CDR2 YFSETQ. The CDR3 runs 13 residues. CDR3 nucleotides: TGCGCCAGCAGCTACGGACAGGGTGACGAGCAGTACTTC. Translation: CASSYGQGDEQYF.

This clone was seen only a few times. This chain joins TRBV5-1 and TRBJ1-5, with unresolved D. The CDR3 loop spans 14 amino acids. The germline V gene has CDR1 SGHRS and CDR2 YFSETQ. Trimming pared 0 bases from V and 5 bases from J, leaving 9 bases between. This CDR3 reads CASSLAGGDQPQHF. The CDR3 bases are TGCGCCAGCAGCTTGGCAGGCGGGGATCAGCCCCAGCATTTT.

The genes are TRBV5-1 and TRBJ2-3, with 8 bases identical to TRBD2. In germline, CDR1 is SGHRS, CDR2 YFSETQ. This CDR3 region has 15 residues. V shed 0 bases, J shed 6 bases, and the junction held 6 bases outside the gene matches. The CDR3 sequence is CASSLVSGGADTQYF. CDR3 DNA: TGCGCCAGCAGCTTGGTAAGCGGGGGAGCTGATACGCAGTATTTT.

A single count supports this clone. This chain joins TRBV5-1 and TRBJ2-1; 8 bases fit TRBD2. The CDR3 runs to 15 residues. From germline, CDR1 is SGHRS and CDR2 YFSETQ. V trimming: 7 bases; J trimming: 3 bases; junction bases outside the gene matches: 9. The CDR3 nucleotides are TGCGCCAGCCTATCAGACGGGGGGGACTACAATGAGCAGTTCTTC. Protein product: CASLSDGGDYNEQFF.

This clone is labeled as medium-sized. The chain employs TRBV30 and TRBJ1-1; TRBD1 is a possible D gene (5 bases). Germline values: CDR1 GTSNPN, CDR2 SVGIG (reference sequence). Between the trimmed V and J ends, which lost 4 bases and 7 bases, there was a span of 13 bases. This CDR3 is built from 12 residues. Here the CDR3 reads CAWTPGGFEAFF. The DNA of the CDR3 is TGTGCCTGGACCCCCGGGGGGTTTGAAGCTTTCTTT.

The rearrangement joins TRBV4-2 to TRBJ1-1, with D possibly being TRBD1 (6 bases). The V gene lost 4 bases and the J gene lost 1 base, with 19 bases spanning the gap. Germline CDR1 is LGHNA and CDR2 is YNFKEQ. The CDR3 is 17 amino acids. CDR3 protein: CASSRRGPGDPNTEAFF. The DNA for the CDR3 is TGTGCCAGCAGCCGAAGGGGCCCAGGGGATCCGAACACTGAAGCTTTCTTT.

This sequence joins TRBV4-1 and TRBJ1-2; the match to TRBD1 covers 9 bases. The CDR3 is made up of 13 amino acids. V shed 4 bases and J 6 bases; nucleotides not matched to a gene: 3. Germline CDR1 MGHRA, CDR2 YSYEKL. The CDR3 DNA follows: TGCGCCAGCAGCCTATGGACAGGGGATGGCTACACCTTC. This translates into CASSLWTGDGYTF.

DNA of the CDR3: TGTGCCAGCAGCTTACAGGGGGTTGATGGCTACACCTTC. Protein product: CASSLQGVDGYTF. This rearrangement joins TRBV6-5 to TRBJ1-2, with 8 positions matching TRBD1. Germline-derived CDR1 and CDR2 are MNHEY and SVGAGI. This CDR3 comprises 13 residues. V shed 6 bases, J shed 6 bases, and the junction held 6 bases outside the gene matches.

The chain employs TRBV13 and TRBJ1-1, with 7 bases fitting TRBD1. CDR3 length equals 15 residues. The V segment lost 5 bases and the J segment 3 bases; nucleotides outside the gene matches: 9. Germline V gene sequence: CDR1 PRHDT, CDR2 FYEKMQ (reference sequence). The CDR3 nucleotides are TGTGCCAGCAGCCGATTTTCAGGGGGGGACACTGAAGCTTTCTTT. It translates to CASSRFSGGDTEAFF.

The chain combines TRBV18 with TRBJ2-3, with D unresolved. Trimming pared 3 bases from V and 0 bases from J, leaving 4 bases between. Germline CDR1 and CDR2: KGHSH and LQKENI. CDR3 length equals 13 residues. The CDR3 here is CASSPGSTDTQYF. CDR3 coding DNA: TGTGCCAGCTCACCGGGCAGCACAGATACGCAGTATTTT.

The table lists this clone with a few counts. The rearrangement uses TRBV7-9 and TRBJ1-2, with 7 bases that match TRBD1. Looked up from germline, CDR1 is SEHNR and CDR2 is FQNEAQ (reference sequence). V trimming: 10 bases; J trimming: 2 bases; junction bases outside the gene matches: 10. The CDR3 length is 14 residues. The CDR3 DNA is TGTGCCATCCGGGACAGCTCCTTCAACTATGGCTACACCTTC. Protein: CAIRDSSFNYGYTF.

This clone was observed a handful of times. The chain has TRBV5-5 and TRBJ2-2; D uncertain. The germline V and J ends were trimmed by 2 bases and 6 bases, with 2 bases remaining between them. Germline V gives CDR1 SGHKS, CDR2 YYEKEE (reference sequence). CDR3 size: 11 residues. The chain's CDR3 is CASSLPGELFF. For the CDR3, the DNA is TGTGCCAGCAGCTTACCCGGGGAGCTGTTTTTT.

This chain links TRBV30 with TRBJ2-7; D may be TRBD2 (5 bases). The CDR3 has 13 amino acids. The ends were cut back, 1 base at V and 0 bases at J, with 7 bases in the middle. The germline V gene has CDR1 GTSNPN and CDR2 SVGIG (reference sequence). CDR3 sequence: CAWSDEGSYEQYF. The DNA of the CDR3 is TGTGCCTGGAGTGATGAGGGCTCCTACGAGCAGTACTTC.

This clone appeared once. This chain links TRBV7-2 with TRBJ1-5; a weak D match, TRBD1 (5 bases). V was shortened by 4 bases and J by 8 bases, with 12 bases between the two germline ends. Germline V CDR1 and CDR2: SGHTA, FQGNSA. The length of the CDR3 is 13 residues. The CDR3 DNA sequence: TGTGCCAGCAGCTCGGGCAGGGTTGAGCCCCAGCATTTT. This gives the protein CASSSGRVEPQHF.

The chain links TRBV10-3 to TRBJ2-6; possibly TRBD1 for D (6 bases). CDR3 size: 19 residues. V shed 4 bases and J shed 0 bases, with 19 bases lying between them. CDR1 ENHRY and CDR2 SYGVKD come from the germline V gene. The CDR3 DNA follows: TGTGCCATCAGTGCCCTGACAGGCGAAGGGGACTCTGGGGCCAACGTCCTGACTTTC. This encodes CAISALTGEGDSGANVLTF.

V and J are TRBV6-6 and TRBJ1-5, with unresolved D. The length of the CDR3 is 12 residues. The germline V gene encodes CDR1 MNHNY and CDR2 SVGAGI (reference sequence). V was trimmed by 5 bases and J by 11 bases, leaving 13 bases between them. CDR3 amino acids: CASSQEGGAQHF. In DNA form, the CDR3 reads TGTGCCAGCAGTCAAGAAGGTGGGGCCCAGCATTTT.

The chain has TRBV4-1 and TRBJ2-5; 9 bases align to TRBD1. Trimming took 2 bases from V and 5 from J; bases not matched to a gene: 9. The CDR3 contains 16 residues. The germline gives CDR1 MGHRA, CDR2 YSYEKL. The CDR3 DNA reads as TGCGCCAGCAGCCAACCGGGACAGGGATTCGTTGAGACCCAGTACTTC. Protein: CASSQPGQGFVETQYF.

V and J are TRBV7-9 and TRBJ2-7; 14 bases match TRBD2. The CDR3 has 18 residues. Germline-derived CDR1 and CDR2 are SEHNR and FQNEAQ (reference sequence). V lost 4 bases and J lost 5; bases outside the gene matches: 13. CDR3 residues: CASSSTRLAGGVKNEQYF. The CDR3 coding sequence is TGTGCCAGCAGCTCCACCCGACTAGCGGGAGGGGTGAAGAACGAGCAGTACTTC.